These T cell receptor beta chains were read from a single sample in a study of T cell responses to AZD1222 COVID-19 vaccine. Sequencing used immunoSEQ multiplex PCR; TCRdb keeps in-frame clones, though not all of them. The repertoire holds about 150,000 clones, with approximately 88% as singletons. The sequenced sample was peripheral blood, obtained 28 days after the second dose of the MenACWY control vaccine. Receptors originate from an adult who received the MenACWY meningococcal vaccine as a control. CDR3s leave out the opening cysteine and the closing phenylalanine or tryptophan.

j_call v_call cdr3_aa
TRBJ1-5 TRBV7-3 ASSLGGKGQPQH
TRBJ1-1 TRBV19 ASSGEIRGEAF
TRBJ1-2 TRBV5-8 ASSLGQSYYTNYGYT
TRBJ2-7 TRBV2 ASSEIRTGSSYEQY
TRBJ1-2 TRBV4-1 ASSHPAMGGKGGYT
TRBJ1-2 TRBV5-1 ASSLVPGNTNYGYT
TRBJ2-7 TRBV5-1 ASSLASDRGQY
TRBJ1-5 TRBV19 ASRRGLNQPQH
TRBJ1-5 TRBV19 ASSIRLDQPQH
TRBJ1-5 TRBV9 ARKAGADQPQH
TRBJ1-6 TRBV7-2 ASSLEWQGSSPLH
TRBJ1-4 TRBV2 ASSDRGLNEKLF
TRBJ2-5 TRBV9 ASSPRAGVGPEY
TRBJ2-1 TRBV19 ASSILGVSYNEQF
TRBJ1-4 TRBV10-1 ASSGWADNEKLF
TRBJ2-3 TRBV19 ASSVTQFGDRTDTQY
TRBJ2-2 TRBV5-6 ASSLRGQGHTGELF
TRBJ1-2 TRBV19 ASSARDRLYGYT
TRBJ1-1 TRBV6-6 ASTPPGGTEAF
TRBJ1-5 TRBV15 ATSRQGNQPQH
TRBJ1-1 TRBV25-1 ASIPLGGSNTEAF
TRBJ2-7 TRBV5-6 ASSSLGQGNYEQY
TRBJ1-2 TRBV19 ASRKSTLLGQLSEGYT
TRBJ1-6 TRBV30 APGVYGIPNSPLH
TRBJ2-3 TRBV4-3 ASSQGQTSSTDTQY
TRBJ1-5 TRBV5-6 ASMKYRVANQPQH
TRBJ1-1 TRBV4-1 ASSQVVGNTEAF
TRBJ2-7 TRBV28 ASSLSGRVYEQY
TRBJ2-1 TRBV28 ASTSGTGGINEQF
TRBJ1-2 TRBV7-2 ASNDRRDGMYGYT
TRBJ1-5 TRBV7-2 ASSLVGTQNQPQH
TRBJ1-1 TRBV18 ASSPSGTMNTEAF
TRBJ2-2 TRBV7-9 ASSAQGQANTGELF
TRBJ2-7 TRBV19 ASSSLAGGSYEQY
TRBJ1-2 TRBV12-3/TRBV12-4 ASSSGPHYGYT
TRBJ1-5 TRBV7-8 ASSLGRSRNQPQH
TRBJ2-7 TRBV6-6 ASSQNFEQY
TRBJ2-3 TRBV7-8 ASSLTLAGTTDTQY
TRBJ1-6 TRBV18 ASSPLSENNSPLH
TRBJ2-2 TRBV30 AWSVQSNTGELF
TRBJ1-6 TRBV14 ASSQDAKGVSGNSPLH
TRBJ1-1 TRBV11-2 ASSADSDTEAF
TRBJ1-4 TRBV9 ASSPHLEDKLF
TRBJ2-3 TRBV4-3 ASSQDPRGDTQY
TRBJ2-1 TRBV6-4 ASSDRGLEQF
TRBJ2-7 TRBV6-2/TRBV6-3 ASSFRGDEQY
TRBJ1-3 TRBV21-1 ASSKESGSSGNTIY
TRBJ2-7 TRBV27 ASRSQGHEQY
TRBJ1-5 TRBV7-2 ASSPRDRGNQPQH
TRBJ2-7 TRBV6-2/TRBV6-3 ASSYSGLADYEQY
TRBJ1-1 TRBV18 ASSPPYSRGSLEAF
TRBJ2-1 TRBV24-1 ATSDFSSGRAIGEQF
TRBJ2-7 TRBV28 ASSSPGTSGFYEQY
TRBJ1-1 TRBV9 ASSGTEKTEAF
TRBJ2-3 TRBV5-4 ASSPLGAGGADTQY